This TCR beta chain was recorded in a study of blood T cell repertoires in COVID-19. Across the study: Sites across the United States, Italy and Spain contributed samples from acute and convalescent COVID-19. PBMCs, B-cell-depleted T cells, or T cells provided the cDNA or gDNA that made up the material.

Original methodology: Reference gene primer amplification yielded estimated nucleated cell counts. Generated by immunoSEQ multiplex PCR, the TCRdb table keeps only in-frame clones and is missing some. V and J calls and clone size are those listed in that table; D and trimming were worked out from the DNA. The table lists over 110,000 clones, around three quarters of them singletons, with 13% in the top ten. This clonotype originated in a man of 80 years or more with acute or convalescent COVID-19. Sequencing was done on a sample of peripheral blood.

CDR3 in amino acids: CASSLAGDRYEQYF. The CDR3 DNA reads as TGTGCCAGCAGCTTGGCCGGGGATCGCTACGAGCAGTACTTC. V usage is TRBV5-4 and J usage is TRBJ2-7; perhaps TRBD2 as D (5 bases). The CDR3 runs to 14 residues. The germline V gene encodes CDR1 SGHNT and CDR2 YYREEE (reference sequence). The V gene lost 0 bases and the J gene lost 3 bases, with 10 bases spanning the gap.